Sequencing of this T cell receptor (beta chain) was carried out in a study of blood T cell repertoires in COVID-19. It was during active infection that Seattle patients were enrolled and then longitudinally followed. In the original processing: Nucleated cell counts were estimated from reference gene primer amplification. Some clones are missing from TCRdb's copy, which holds only in-frame ones; the method was immunoSEQ multiplex PCR. The V and J calls and clone size come from that table; D and trimming were worked out from the DNA. The repertoire holds more than 200,000 clones, with 82% as singletons. The CDR3 extends over 15 amino acids. V shed 5 bases and J 7 bases; nucleotides not matched to a gene: 6. Germline loops: CDR1 KGHDR, CDR2 SFDVKD.

Sample: peripheral blood. This sequence originates from a woman older than 75 with COVID-19, enrolled during active disease. The V call is TRBV24-1, the J call TRBJ1-6, with 8 bases aligning to TRBD1. The CDR3 DNA is TGTGCCACCAGTGCTGGACAGGGAGAGAATTCACCCCTCCACTTT. Its translation is CATSAGQGENSPLHF.